One and the same sample provided the 5 T cell receptor beta chains below, sequenced in a study of T cell responses to AZD1222 COVID-19 vaccine. Sequencing was performed with immunoSEQ multiplex PCR; in TCRdb, only in-frame clones are kept and a portion is missing. The table has some 120,000 clones, 91% seen once. Sequenced material: peripheral blood, taken on day 0 of AZD1222 vaccination. The receptors were gathered from an adult in good health.

This clone was seen just once. In nucleotides, the CDR3 is TGTGCCAGCAGCCAAGATGCGGGTTACACTGAAGCTTTCTTT. This sequence encodes CASSQDAGYTEAFF. The chain has TRBV4-2 and TRBJ1-1; D remains ambiguous. The CDR3 is 14 residues long. V dropped 0 bases and J dropped 3 bases, with 8 bases sitting between them. Germline V gene data show CDR1 as LGHNA and CDR2 as YNFKEQ.

In its sample, this clone was seen once. The rearrangement joins TRBV19 to TRBJ1-1, with D tentatively TRBD1 (5 bases). V lost 7 bases and J 1 base, leaving 13 bases between the germline ends. Per the germline V gene, CDR1 is LNHDA and CDR2 is SQIVND (reference sequence). The CDR3 is made up of 14 amino acids. The CDR3 nucleotides are TGTGCCAGTACCCCGGACAACCCGAACACTGAAGCTTTCTTT. This sequence encodes CASTPDNPNTEAFF.

The gene calls are TRBV6-2 or TRBV6-3 and TRBJ2-1; 12 bases match TRBD1. Trimming took 0 bases from V and 5 from J; bases not matched to a gene: 11. This CDR3 is built from 19 residues. Looked up from germline, CDR1 is MNHEY and CDR2 is SVGEGT. CDR3 residues: CASSYSGTGGTWFHNEQFF. CDR3 DNA: TGTGCCAGCAGTTACTCCGGGACAGGGGGCACATGGTTTCACAATGAGCAGTTCTTC.

J is TRBJ1-5 and V is TRBV15; unclear D gene. The CDR3 spans 13 residues. V was clipped by 8 bases and J by 0 bases, with 8 bases between them. Germline values: CDR1 LNHNV, CDR2 YYDKDF (reference sequence). The CDR3 region has the DNA TGTGCCACCCAGCACGATAGCAATCAGCCCCAGCATTTT. Protein product: CATQHDSNQPQHF.

This clone was seen once. The chain is built from TRBV19 and TRBJ1-4; D is undetermined. This CDR3 is 15 amino acids long. Deletions cut 7 bases from V and 8 bases from J, with 20 bases between. From germline, CDR1 is LNHDA and CDR2 SQIVND (reference sequence). Here the CDR3 reads CASTFAPGREEKLFF. Written as DNA, the CDR3 is TGTGCCAGTACTTTTGCCCCTGGGCGGGAAGAAAAACTGTTTTTT.